The clone carrying this TCR beta chain was seen many times. This entry belongs to a study of T cells in Graves' hyperthyroidism and ophthalmopathy. The investigators amplified TCR beta CDR3 regions from RNA transcripts. Primed by the HTBI set, a first-round RT-PCR was run on the TCR CDR3. MiXCR was run by TCRdb on the multiplex PCR reads, yielding one entry per CDR3 protein. The table has hundreds of thousands of distinct CDR3 sequences, more than 15% seen once; the top ten hold roughly a sixth. The V end lost 2 bases, the J end lost 3 bases, and 15 bases lay between the germline ends. CDR1 and CDR2 from the germline V gene are SGHVS and FNYEAQ. The CDR3 consists of 16 residues. Ophthalmopathy patients all had a Clinical Activity Score of at least 3, a NOSPECS grade of at least 4 and disease under 3 months old. The authors took PBMCs from 10 ml fresh peripheral blood.

Sequencing input: blood. The V gene is TRBV7-6, the J gene TRBJ2-3; TRBD2 might be the D (6 bases). This TCR was sampled from a woman aged 18-29 years with Graves' ophthalmopathy. This CDR3 reads CASSLLNSGGTDTQYF. CDR3 nucleotide sequence: TGTGCCAGCAGCTTACTGAATAGCGGTGGTACAGATACGCAGTATTTT.